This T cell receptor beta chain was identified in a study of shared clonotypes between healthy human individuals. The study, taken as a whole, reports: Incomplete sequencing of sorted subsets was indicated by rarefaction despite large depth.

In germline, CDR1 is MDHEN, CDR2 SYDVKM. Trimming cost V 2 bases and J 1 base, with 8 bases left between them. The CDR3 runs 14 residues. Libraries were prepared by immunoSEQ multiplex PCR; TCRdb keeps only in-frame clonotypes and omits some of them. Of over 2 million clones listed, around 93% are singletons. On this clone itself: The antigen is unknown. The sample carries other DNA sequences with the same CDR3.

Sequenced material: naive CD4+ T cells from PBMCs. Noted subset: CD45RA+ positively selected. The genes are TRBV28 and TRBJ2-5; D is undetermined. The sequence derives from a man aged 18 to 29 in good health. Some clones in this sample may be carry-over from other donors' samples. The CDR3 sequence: CASSLAGIQETQYF. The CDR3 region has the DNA TGTGCCAGCAGTTTAGCCGGTATCCAAGAGACCCAGTACTTC.